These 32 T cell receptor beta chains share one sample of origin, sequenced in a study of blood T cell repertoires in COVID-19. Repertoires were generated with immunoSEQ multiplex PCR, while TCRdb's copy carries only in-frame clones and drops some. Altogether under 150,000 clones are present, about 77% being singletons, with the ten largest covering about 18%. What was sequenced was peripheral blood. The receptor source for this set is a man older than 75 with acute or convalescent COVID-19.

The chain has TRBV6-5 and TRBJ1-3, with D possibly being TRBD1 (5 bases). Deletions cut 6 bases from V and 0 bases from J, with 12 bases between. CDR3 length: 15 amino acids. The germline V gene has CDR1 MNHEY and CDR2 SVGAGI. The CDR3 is CASSRGGFSGNTIYF. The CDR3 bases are TGTGCCAGCAGCCGCGGGGGATTCTCTGGAAACACCATATATTTT.

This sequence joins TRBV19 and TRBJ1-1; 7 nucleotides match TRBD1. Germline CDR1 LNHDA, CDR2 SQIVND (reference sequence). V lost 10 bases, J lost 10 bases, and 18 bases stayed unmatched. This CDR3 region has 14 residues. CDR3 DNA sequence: TGTGCCACCACCCCGGGACAGACCCTTGAATTAGCTTTCTTT. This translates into CATTPGQTLELAFF.

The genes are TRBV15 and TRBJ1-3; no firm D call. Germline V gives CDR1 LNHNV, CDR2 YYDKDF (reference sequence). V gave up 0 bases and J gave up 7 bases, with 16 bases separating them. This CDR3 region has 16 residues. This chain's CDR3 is CATSRDGEVLFNTIYF. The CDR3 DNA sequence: TGTGCCACCAGCAGAGATGGGGAGGTTTTATTCAACACCATATATTTT.

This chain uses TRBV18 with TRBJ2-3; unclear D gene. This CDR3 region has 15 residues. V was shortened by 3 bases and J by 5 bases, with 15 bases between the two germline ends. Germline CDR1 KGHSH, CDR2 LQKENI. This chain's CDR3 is CASSPGVVGVDTQYF. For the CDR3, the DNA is TGTGCCAGCTCACCCGGAGTTGTCGGCGTAGATACGCAGTATTTT.

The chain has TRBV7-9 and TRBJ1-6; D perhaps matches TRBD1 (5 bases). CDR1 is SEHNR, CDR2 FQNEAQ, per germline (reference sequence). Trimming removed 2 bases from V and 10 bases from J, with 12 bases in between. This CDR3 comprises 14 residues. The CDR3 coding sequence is TGTGCCAGCAGCTTACAGGGAGGGGAATCACCCCTCCACTTT. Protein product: CASSLQGGESPLHF.

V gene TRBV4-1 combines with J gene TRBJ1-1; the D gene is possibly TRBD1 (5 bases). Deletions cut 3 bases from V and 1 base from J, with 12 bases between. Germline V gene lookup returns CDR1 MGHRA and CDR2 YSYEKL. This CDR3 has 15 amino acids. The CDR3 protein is CASSHDHGQNTEAFF. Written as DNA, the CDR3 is TGCGCCAGCAGCCATGATCACGGACAGAACACTGAAGCTTTCTTT.

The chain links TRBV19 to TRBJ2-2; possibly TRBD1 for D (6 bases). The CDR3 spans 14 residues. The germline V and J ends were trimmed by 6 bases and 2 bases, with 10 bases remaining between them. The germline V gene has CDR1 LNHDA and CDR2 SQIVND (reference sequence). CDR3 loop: CASRLQGNTGELFF. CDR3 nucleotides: TGTGCCAGTAGGCTACAGGGAAACACCGGGGAGCTGTTTTTT.

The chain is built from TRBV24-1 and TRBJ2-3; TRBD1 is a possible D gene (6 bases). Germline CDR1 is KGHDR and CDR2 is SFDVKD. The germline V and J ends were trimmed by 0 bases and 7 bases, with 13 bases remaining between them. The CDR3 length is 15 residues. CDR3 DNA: TGTGCCACCAGTGATTTGTCAGGGGACGGGAATACGCAGTATTTT. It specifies CATSDLSGDGNTQYF.

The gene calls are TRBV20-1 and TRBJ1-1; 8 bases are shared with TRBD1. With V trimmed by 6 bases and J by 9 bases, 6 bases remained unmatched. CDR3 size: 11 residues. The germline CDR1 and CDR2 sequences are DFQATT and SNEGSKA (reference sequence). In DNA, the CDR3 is TGCAGTGCATCAGACAGGGGCCAAGCTTTCTTT. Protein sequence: CSASDRGQAFF.

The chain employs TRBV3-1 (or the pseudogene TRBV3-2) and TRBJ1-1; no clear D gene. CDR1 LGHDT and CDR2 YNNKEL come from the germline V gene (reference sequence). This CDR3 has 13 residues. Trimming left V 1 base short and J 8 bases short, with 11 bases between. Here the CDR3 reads CASSQGRAGEAFF. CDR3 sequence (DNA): TGTGCCAGCAGCCAAGGGAGGGCCGGGGAAGCTTTCTTT.

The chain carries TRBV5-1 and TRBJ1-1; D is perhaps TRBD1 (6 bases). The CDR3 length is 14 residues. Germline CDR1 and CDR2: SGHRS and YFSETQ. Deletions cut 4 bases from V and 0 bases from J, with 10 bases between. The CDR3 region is CASSPDRLNTEAFF. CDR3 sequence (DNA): TGCGCCAGCAGCCCGGACAGACTGAACACTGAAGCTTTCTTT.

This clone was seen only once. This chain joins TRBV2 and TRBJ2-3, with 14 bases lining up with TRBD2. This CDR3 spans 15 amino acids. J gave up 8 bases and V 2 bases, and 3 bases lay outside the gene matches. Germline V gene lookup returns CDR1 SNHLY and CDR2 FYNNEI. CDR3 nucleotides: TGTGCCAGCAGTGAATCCGGGACTAGCGGGGGTACGCAGTATTTT. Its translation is CASSESGTSGGTQYF.

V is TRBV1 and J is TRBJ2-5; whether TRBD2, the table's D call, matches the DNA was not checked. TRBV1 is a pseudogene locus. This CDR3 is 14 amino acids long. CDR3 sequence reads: CTHALASWEETQYF. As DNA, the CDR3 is TGCACCCACGCCCTAGCGTCTTGGGAAGAGACCCAGTACTTC.

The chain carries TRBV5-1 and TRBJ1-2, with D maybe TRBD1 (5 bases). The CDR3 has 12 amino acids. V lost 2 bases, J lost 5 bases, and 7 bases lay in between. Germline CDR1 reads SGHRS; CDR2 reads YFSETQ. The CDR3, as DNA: TGCGCCAGCAGCTTTTCAGGGTATGGCTACACCTTC. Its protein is CASSFSGYGYTF.

CDR3 in amino acids: CATSRGRLAGGNNEQFF. CDR3 DNA sequence: TGTGCCACCAGCAGAGGAAGACTAGCGGGGGGTAACAATGAGCAGTTCTTC. The V and J genes are TRBV15 and TRBJ2-1; 13 bases match TRBD2. Germline V lookup: CDR1 LNHNV, CDR2 YYDKDF (reference sequence). Trimming cost V 1 base and J 5 bases; bases outside gene matches: 5. The CDR3 has 17 amino acids.

This CDR3 reads CAISESTRSYEQYF. In DNA form, the CDR3 reads TGTGCCATCAGTGAGTCGACTCGGAGCTACGAGCAGTACTTC. V gene TRBV10-3 combines with J gene TRBJ2-7; no firm D call. V shed 0 bases and J shed 3 bases, with 9 bases lying between them. The CDR3 is 14 amino acids. CDR1 and CDR2 (germline): ENHRY, SYGVKD.

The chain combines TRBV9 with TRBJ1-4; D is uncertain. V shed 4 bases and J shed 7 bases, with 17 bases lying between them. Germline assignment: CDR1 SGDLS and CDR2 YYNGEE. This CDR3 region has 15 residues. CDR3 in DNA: TGTGCCAGCAGCCCCCGAACCTCTCTAAGTGAAAAACTGTTTTTT. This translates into CASSPRTSLSEKLFF. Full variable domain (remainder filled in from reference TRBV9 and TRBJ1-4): DSGVTQTPKHLITATGQRVTLRCSPRSGDLSVYWYQQSLDQGLQFLIQYYNGEERAKGNILERFSAQQFPDLHSELNLSSLELGDSALYFCASSPRTSLSEKLFFGSGTQLSVL.

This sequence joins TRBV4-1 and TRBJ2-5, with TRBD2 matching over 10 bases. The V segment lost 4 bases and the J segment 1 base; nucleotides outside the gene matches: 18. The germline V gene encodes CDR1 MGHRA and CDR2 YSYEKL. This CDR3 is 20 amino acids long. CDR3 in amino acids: CASSRLSGGPTPTVQETQYF. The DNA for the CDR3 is TGCGCCAGCAGCCGCCTTAGCGGGGGGCCCACCCCCACCGTCCAAGAGACCCAGTACTTC.

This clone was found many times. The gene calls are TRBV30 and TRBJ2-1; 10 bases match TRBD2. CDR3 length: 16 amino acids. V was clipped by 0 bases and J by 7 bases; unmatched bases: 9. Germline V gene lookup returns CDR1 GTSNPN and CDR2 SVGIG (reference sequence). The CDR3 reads CAWSVGSGGASNEQFF. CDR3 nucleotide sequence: TGTGCCTGGAGTGTAGGGAGCGGGGGGGCCTCGAATGAGCAGTTCTTC.

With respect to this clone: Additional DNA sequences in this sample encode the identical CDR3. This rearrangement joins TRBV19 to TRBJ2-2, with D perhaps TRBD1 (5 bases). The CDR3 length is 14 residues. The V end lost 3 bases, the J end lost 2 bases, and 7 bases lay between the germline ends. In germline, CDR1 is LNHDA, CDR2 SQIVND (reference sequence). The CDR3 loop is CASSIRGNTGELFF. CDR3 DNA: TGTGCCAGTAGTATTAGGGGTAACACCGGGGAGCTGTTTTTT. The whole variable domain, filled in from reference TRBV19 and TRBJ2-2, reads DGGITQSPKYLFRKEGQNVTLSCEQNLNHDAMYWYRQDPGQGLRLIYYSQIVNDFQKGDIAEGYSVSREKKESFPLTVTSAQKNPTAFYLCASSIRGNTGELFFGEGSRLTVL.

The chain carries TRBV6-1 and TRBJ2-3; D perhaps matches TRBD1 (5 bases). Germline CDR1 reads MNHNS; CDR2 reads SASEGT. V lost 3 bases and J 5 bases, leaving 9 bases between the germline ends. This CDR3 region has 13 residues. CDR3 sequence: CASSDRVKDTQYF. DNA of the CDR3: TGTGCCAGCAGTGACAGGGTTAAAGATACGCAGTATTTT.

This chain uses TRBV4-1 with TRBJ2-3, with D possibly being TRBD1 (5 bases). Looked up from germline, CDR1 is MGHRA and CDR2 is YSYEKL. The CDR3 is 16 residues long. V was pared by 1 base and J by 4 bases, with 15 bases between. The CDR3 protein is CASSQVKGMMPDTQYF. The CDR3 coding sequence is TGCGCCAGCAGCCAAGTCAAGGGGATGATGCCAGATACGCAGTATTTT.

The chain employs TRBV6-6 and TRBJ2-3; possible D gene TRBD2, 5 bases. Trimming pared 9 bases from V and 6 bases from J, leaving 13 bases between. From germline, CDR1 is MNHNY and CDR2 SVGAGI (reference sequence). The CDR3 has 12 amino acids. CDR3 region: CASGRVGDTQYF. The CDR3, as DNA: TGTGCCAGTGGGCGGGTGGGGGATACGCAGTATTTT.

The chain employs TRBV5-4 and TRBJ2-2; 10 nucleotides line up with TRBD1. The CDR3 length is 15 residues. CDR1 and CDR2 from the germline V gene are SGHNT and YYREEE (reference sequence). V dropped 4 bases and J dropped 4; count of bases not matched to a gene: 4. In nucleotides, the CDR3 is TGTGCCAGCAGCCGGACAGGGGGATTCACCGGGGAGCTGTTTTTT. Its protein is CASSRTGGFTGELFF.

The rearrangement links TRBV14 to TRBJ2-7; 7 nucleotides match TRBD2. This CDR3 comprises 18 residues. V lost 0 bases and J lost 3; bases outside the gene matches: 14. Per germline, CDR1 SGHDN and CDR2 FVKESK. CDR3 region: CASSQESVGRPSFYEQYF. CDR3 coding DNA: TGTGCCAGCAGCCAAGAGTCCGTCGGGAGGCCATCCTTCTACGAGCAGTACTTC.

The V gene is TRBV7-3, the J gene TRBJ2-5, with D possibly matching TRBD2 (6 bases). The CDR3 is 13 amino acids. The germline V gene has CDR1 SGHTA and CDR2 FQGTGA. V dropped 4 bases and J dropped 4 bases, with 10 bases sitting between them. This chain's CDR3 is CASSSGGRETQYF. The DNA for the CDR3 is TGTGCCAGCAGCTCCGGGGGAAGAGAGACCCAGTACTTC.

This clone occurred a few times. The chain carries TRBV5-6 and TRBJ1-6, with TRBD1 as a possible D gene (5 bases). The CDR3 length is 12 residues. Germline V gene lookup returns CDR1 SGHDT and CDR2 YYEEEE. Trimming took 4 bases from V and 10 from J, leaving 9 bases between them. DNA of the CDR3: TGTGCCAGCAGCACATACAGGTCACCCCTCCACTTT. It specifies CASSTYRSPLHF.

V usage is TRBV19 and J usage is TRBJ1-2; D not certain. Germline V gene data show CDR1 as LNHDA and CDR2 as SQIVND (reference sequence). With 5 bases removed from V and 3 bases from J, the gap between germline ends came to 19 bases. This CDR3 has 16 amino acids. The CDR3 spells CASSSYPPGDDYGYTF. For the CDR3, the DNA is TGTGCCAGTAGTTCTTACCCCCCGGGAGATGACTATGGCTACACCTTC.

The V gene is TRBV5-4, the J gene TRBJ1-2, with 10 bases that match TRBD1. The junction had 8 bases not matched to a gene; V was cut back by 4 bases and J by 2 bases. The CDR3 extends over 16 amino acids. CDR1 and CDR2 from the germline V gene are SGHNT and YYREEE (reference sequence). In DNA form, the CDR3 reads TGTGCCAGCAGCGGGGGACAGGGGCGGGGGAACTATGGCTACACCTTC. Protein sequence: CASSGGQGRGNYGYTF. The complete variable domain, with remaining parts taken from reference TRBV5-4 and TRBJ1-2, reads ETGVTQSPTHLIKTRGQQVTLRCSSQSGHNTVSWYQQALGQGPQFIFQYYREEENGRGNFPPRFSGLQFPNYSSELNVNALELDDSALYLCASSGGQGRGNYGYTFGSGTRLTVV.

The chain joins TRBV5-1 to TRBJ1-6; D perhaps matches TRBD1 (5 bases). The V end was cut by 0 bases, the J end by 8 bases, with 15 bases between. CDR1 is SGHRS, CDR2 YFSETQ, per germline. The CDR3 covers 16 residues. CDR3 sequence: CASSLARGGRDSPLHF. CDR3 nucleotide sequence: TGCGCCAGCAGCTTGGCCAGAGGTGGCAGGGATTCACCCCTCCACTTT.

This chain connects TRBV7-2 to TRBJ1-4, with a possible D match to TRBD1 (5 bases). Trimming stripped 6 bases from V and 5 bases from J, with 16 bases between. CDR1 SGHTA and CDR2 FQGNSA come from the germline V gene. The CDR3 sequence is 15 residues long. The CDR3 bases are TGTGCCAGCAGTCCTCGACAGTATGCCAATGAAAAACTGTTTTTT. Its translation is CASSPRQYANEKLFF.

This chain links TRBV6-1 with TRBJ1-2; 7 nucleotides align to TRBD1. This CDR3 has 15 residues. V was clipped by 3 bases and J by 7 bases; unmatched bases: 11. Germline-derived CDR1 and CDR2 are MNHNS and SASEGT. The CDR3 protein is CASSETGPFKSGYTF. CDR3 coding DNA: TGTGCCAGCAGTGAGACAGGGCCCTTCAAGTCTGGCTACACCTTC.